This T cell receptor beta chain comes out of a study of blood T cell repertoires in COVID-19. Study-level background: Samples came from the United States, Italy and Spain, spanning acute and convalescent COVID-19.

The method was immunoSEQ multiplex PCR; TCRdb's version includes in-frame clones alone and lacks a portion of them. Seen here are around 200,000 clones, roughly 89% observed once, and the top ten hold around 0.88%. The CDR3 runs to 13 residues. V gave up 7 bases and J gave up 0 bases, with 9 bases separating them. The V gene's germline CDR1 is ENHRY and CDR2 SYGVKD. Material for sequencing was peripheral blood. This TCR was recovered from a woman aged 18-29 years who had recovered from COVID-19. The rearrangement joins TRBV10-3 to TRBJ2-5; possible D gene TRBD1, 5 bases. CDR3 in DNA: TGTGCCATCATGCAGGGCCACCAAGAGACCCAGTACTTC. Protein sequence: CAIMQGHQETQYF.